Listed here are 15 T cell receptor beta chains from one sample, sequenced in a study of control samples from healthy donors and cancer patients. TCRdb's table, derived via immunoSEQ multiplex PCR, lists solely in-frame clones and lacks some. The data hold about 160,000 clones, with 94% observed a single time. Specimen: PBMCs. These receptors came from a man between 60 and 70 years old with colorectal cancer.

This sequence joins TRBV2 and TRBJ2-3; D remains unclear. CDR1 and CDR2 (germline): SNHLY, FYNNEI. The V and J ends lost 2 bases and 2 bases respectively, with 2 bases between them. This CDR3 is 12 amino acids long. In nucleotides, the CDR3 is TGTGCCAGCAGTGAACTCACAGATACGCAGTATTTT. Translated, it gives CASSELTDTQYF.

The chain employs TRBV4-2 and TRBJ1-1; D possibly corresponds to TRBD1 (5 bases). The germline V gene encodes CDR1 LGHNA and CDR2 YNFKEQ. The CDR3 sequence is 14 residues long. Deletions cut 4 bases from V and 2 bases from J, with 11 bases between. CDR3 protein: CASSRQWGNTEAFF. In DNA form, the CDR3 reads TGTGCCAGCAGCCGACAGTGGGGTAACACTGAAGCTTTCTTT.

V usage is TRBV3-1 (or the pseudogene TRBV3-2) and J usage is TRBJ1-6; 7 bases are a match to TRBD1. V gave up 0 bases and J gave up 10 bases; unmatched junction bases: 9. Germline CDR1 and CDR2: LGHDT and YNNKEL (reference sequence). The CDR3 sequence is 16 residues long. The CDR3, as DNA: TGTGCCAGCAGCCAAGAATTAACAGGGGTCGGGTCACCCCTCCACTTT. The encoded protein is CASSQELTGVGSPLHF.

This chain uses TRBV30 with TRBJ1-1; unclear D gene. Germline values: CDR1 GTSNPN, CDR2 SVGIG (reference sequence). Trimming removed 3 bases from V and 0 bases from J, with 14 bases in between. The length of the CDR3 is 15 residues. CDR3 loop: CAWRGSLIMNTEAFF. The CDR3 nucleotides read TGTGCCTGGAGGGGCAGCCTGATTATGAACACTGAAGCTTTCTTT. Drawing the rest from reference TRBV30 and TRBJ1-1, the complete variable domain is SQTIHQWPATLVQPVGSPLSLECTVEGTSNPNLYWYRQAAGRGLQLLFYSVGIGQISSEVPQNLSASRPQDRQFILSSKKLLLSDSGFYLCAWRGSLIMNTEAFFGQGTRLTVV.

V and J are TRBV11-2 and TRBJ2-1, with D perhaps TRBD2 (6 bases). This CDR3 comprises 14 residues. V lost 4 bases and J lost 10, with 17 bases in between. From germline, CDR1 is SGHAT and CDR2 FQNNGV. CDR3 nucleotides: TGTGCCAGCAGCTCCCCCCTCGGAGGGATGGAGCAGTTCTTC. Its translation is CASSSPLGGMEQFF.

The genes are TRBV7-8 and TRBJ2-5; D gene unclear. The CDR3 loop spans 11 amino acids. The V and J ends lost 5 bases and 9 bases respectively, with 10 bases between them. The V gene's germline CDR1 is SGHVS and CDR2 FQNEAQ. CDR3 sequence (DNA): TGTGCCAGCAGCCCCCTTACGGCCCAGTACTTC. As protein: CASSPLTAQYF.

This chain links TRBV7-2 with TRBJ2-1; 9 positions agree with TRBD2. Germline V gene data show CDR1 as SGHTA and CDR2 as FQGNSA. The CDR3 is 16 amino acids. V lost 5 bases to trimming and J lost 3 bases; unmatched junction nucleotides: 8. The DNA for the CDR3 is TGTGCCAGCAGCCTGGCGGGGGGGCCAGACTACAATGAGCAGTTCTTC. It specifies CASSLAGGPDYNEQFF.

This chain connects TRBV5-1 to TRBJ1-4; D gene uncertain. V was clipped by 4 bases and J by 2 bases, with 9 bases between them. Germline V gene sequence: CDR1 SGHRS, CDR2 YFSETQ. The CDR3 length is 14 residues. The CDR3 DNA reads as TGCGCCAGCAGCGTGGACCCGACTAATGAAAAACTGTTTTTT. As protein: CASSVDPTNEKLFF.

The rearrangement uses TRBV3-1 (or the pseudogene TRBV3-2) and TRBJ2-1; a possible D gene is TRBD2 (6 bases). From germline, CDR1 is LGHDT and CDR2 YNNKEL (reference sequence). V was clipped by 6 bases and J by 2 bases, with 11 bases between them. The CDR3 covers 14 residues. The CDR3 DNA reads TGTGCCAGCAGGGGCGGGGAGACCTACAATGAGCAGTTCTTC. It specifies CASRGGETYNEQFF.

This CDR3 reads CASRSGSSGANVLTF. In DNA form, the CDR3 reads TGTGCCAGCAGGTCAGGTTCCTCTGGGGCCAACGTCCTGACTTTC. This chain joins TRBV2 and TRBJ2-6; D uncertain. This CDR3 region has 15 residues. The V and J ends lost 6 bases and 0 bases respectively, with 9 bases between them. The germline V gene has CDR1 SNHLY and CDR2 FYNNEI.

The J gene is TRBJ2-2, the V gene TRBV5-1; D perhaps matches TRBD2 (5 bases). Germline lookup yields CDR1 SGHRS and CDR2 YFSETQ. V gave up 2 bases and J gave up 0 bases, with 8 bases separating them. CDR3 length: 15 residues. The CDR3 nucleotides read TGCGCCAGCAGCTTTAGCGCCTCGAACACCGGGGAGCTGTTTTTT. Translating it yields CASSFSASNTGELFF.

V usage is TRBV10-2 and J usage is TRBJ1-6; D is unclear. Germline-derived CDR1 and CDR2 are WSHSY and SAAADI. Trimming stripped 3 bases from V and 2 bases from J, with 11 bases between. The CDR3 has 16 residues. In nucleotides, the CDR3 is TGCGCCAGCAGTGACACGGGCGCTACCTATAATTCACCCCTCCACTTT. Its translation is CASSDTGATYNSPLHF.

CDR3 residues: CASSRWEGTDTQYF. CDR3 sequence (DNA): TGTGCCAGCAGCCGGTGGGAGGGGACAGATACGCAGTATTTT. This sequence joins TRBV6-5 and TRBJ2-3; 7 bases agree with TRBD2. The J segment lost 3 bases and the V segment lost 6 bases, leaving 6 bases of the junction unmatched. This CDR3 comprises 14 residues. Per the germline V gene, CDR1 is MNHEY and CDR2 is SVGAGI.

This clone was seen only once. The chain combines TRBV5-5 with TRBJ2-3, with 10 bases that match TRBD1. The germline gives CDR1 SGHKS, CDR2 YYEKEE (reference sequence). V trimming: 3 bases; J trimming: 3 bases; junction bases outside the gene matches: 7. This CDR3 has 16 residues. This chain's CDR3 is CASSWGPGQGTDTQYF. The CDR3, as DNA: TGTGCCAGCAGCTGGGGACCGGGACAGGGGACAGATACGCAGTATTTT.

The gene calls are TRBV14 and TRBJ1-6; no firm D call. V gave up 3 bases and J gave up 7 bases, with 10 bases separating them. Germline lookup yields CDR1 SGHDN and CDR2 FVKESK. This CDR3 has 14 residues. CDR3 DNA sequence: TGTGCCAGCAGCCACGGGGTTACCAATTCACCCCTCCACTTT. Translation: CASSHGVTNSPLHF. Full variable domain (rest looked up from reference TRBV14 and TRBJ1-6): EAGVTQFPSHSVIEKGQTVTLRCDPISGHDNLYWYRRVMGKEIKFLLHFVKESKQDESGMPNNRFLAERTGGTYSTLKVQPAELEDSGVYFCASSHGVTNSPLHFGNGTRLTVT.